A single sample is the source of the 18 T cell receptor beta chains below, sequenced in a study of spatial heterogeneity in lung cancer. Overall study results and limits: Expanded intratumoral alpha and beta TCR counts tracked tumor mutation counts.

The time point was: sample taken at primary tumor resection. MiXCR, applied by TCRdb to the 5' RACE reads, yields one record per CDR3 protein. The top ten clones hold roughly an eighth of a sample with approximately 10,000 distinct CDR3 sequences, about 5.2% of them seen once. The antigens these receptors bind are not known. Sequenced here: lung tumor tissue, sampled at surgery. These receptors were collected from a male donor with early-stage non-small cell lung cancer.

This clonotype showed up many times. The chain is built from TRBV20-1 and TRBJ2-5, with 10 positions matching TRBD1. J was trimmed by 4 bases and V by 6 bases; bases with no gene match: 17. This CDR3 is built from 17 residues. Germline CDR1 and CDR2: DFQATT and SNEGSKA (reference sequence). The CDR3: CSATSRDRGVIGETQYF. The CDR3 nucleotides read TGCAGTGCAACCTCCCGGGACAGGGGAGTCATAGGAGAGACCCAGTACTTC.

This clonotype occurred a few times. The V and J genes are TRBV20-1 and TRBJ2-1, with 7 bases matching TRBD2. CDR3 size: 15 residues. The V gene end was trimmed by 3 bases and the J gene end by 5 bases; junction bases not matched to a gene: 10. CDR1 is DFQATT and CDR2 is SNEGSKA in the germline V gene (reference sequence). The CDR3: CSARPWRGRDNEQFF. In nucleotides, the CDR3 is TGCAGTGCTAGGCCTTGGCGGGGGAGAGACAATGAGCAGTTCTTC.

The rearrangement joins TRBV5-1 to TRBJ2-3; 8 bases agree with TRBD2. CDR1 and CDR2 (germline): SGHRS, YFSETQ. J was trimmed by 3 bases and V by 0 bases; bases with no gene match: 3. This CDR3 has 15 amino acids. As DNA, the CDR3 is TGCGCCAGCAGCTTGGGCGGGAGGCGGACAGATACGCAGTATTTT. This codes for CASSLGGRRTDTQYF.

Ten or more counts support this clonotype. The chain links TRBV15 to TRBJ1-1; weak D call: TRBD1 (5 bases). The CDR3 contains 16 residues. V lost 1 base to trimming and J lost 4 bases, with 16 bases between them. CDR1 LNHNV and CDR2 YYDKDF come from the germline V gene (reference sequence). The CDR3 reads CATSRGLGVLGTEAFF. The DNA for the CDR3 is TGTGCCACCAGCAGAGGTCTGGGGGTGCTGGGCACTGAAGCTTTCTTT.

This clonotype was observed at least ten times. The chain couples TRBV6-6 to TRBJ1-5; D is ambiguous. Germline V gives CDR1 MNHNY, CDR2 SVGAGI (reference sequence). V was clipped by 2 bases and J by 6 bases, with 8 bases between them. The length of the CDR3 is 13 residues. The CDR3 bases are TGTGCCAGCAGTTACGACCTAAGTCAGCCCCAGCATTTT. Amino acids: CASSYDLSQPQHF.

This clonotype was observed a few times. The V gene is TRBV11-2, the J gene TRBJ2-2; no reliable D call. Trimming pared 5 bases from V and 4 bases from J, leaving 11 bases between. CDR1 is SGHAT and CDR2 is FQNNGV in the germline V gene. The CDR3 is 14 amino acids. In nucleotides, the CDR3 is TGTGCCAGCAGCCGCGGCCCTTCCACCGGGGAGCTGTTTTTT. This sequence encodes CASSRGPSTGELFF.

This clonotype was detected many times. CDR3 coding DNA: TGTGCCAGCAGTTTGAGACTAGCGGGAGCACCCTACGAGCAGTACTTC. Translating gives CASSLRLAGAPYEQYF. The V call is TRBV27, the J call TRBJ2-7, with 12 positions matching TRBD2. V was clipped by 3 bases and J by 2 bases; unmatched bases: 5. The germline gives CDR1 MNHEY, CDR2 SMNVEV (reference sequence). The CDR3 extends over 16 amino acids.

This clonotype was counted only a few times. The V gene is TRBV5-1, the J gene TRBJ2-3; D is uncertain. The CDR3 contains 13 residues. V gave up 4 bases and J gave up 4 bases, with 10 bases separating them. CDR1 is SGHRS, CDR2 YFSETQ, per germline. The CDR3 loop reads CASSQTSPDTQYF. In DNA form, the CDR3 reads TGCGCCAGCAGCCAGACCTCCCCAGATACGCAGTATTTT.

This clonotype was detected many times. This sequence joins TRBV12-3 or TRBV12-4 and TRBJ2-5; D not resolved. The CDR3 consists of 14 residues. Trimming took off 2 bases at V and 5 bases at J, with 12 bases between the two ends. The CDR3 bases are TGTGCCAGCAGTTTACTAGGGTCCCAGGAGACCCAGTACTTC. Its protein product is CASSLLGSQETQYF.

This clonotype was found many times. For the CDR3, the DNA is TGTGCCAGCAGCACGCGGGGGAACACCGGGGAGCTGTTTTTT. Encoded protein: CASSTRGNTGELFF. The chain carries TRBV11-3 and TRBJ2-2, with D possibly being TRBD2 (6 bases). The CDR3 length is 14 residues. With 5 bases removed from V and 1 base from J, the gap between germline ends came to 8 bases. From germline, CDR1 is SGHNT and CDR2 YENEEA.

Notes on this clonotype: A read error is possible here, since a much larger clone lies one base away. The J gene is TRBJ1-1, the V gene TRBV7-9; TRBD1 might be the D (5 bases). The CDR3 has 14 amino acids. The germline V gene has CDR1 SEHNR and CDR2 FQNEAQ (reference sequence). The V gene lost 6 bases and the J gene lost 6 bases, with 17 bases spanning the gap. CDR3 residues: CASRRRDRGAEAFF. The CDR3 nucleotides read TGTGCCAGCAGACGTCGTGACCGGGGCGCTGAAGCTTTCTTT.

This clonotype was counted a few times. This chain joins TRBV6-5 and TRBJ1-2; D may be TRBD1 (5 bases). The germline V and J ends were trimmed by 10 bases and 4 bases, with 10 bases remaining between them. Per germline, CDR1 MNHEY and CDR2 SVGAGI. The CDR3 covers 11 residues. CDR3 region: CATGGVYGYTF. The CDR3 bases are TGTGCCACCGGGGGAGTCTATGGCTACACCTTC.

This clonotype is medium-sized within its sample. The rearrangement uses TRBV20-1 and TRBJ1-5, with a weak D call TRBD1 (6 bases). The CDR3 has 14 residues. The V gene's germline CDR1 is DFQATT and CDR2 SNEGSKA (reference sequence). V shed 2 bases and J shed 3 bases, with 11 bases lying between them. This CDR3 is CSARSQGNNQPQHF. The CDR3 nucleotides read TGCAGTGCTAGATCACAGGGCAACAATCAGCCCCAGCATTTT.

This clonotype was seen repeatedly, ten times or more. The rearrangement uses TRBV3-1 and TRBJ2-7; 7 nucleotides agree with TRBD1. Germline V lookup: CDR1 LGHDT, CDR2 YNNKEL (reference sequence). The CDR3 length is 14 residues. V shed 5 bases and J 2 bases; nucleotides not matched to a gene: 6. CDR3 coding DNA: TGTGCCAGCAGCGTCCGGACAGGAGCCTACGAGCAGTACTTC. Translating gives CASSVRTGAYEQYF.

This clonotype was picked up many times. The chain is built from TRBV20-1 and TRBJ2-3, with 9 bases matching TRBD2. Trimming cost V 3 bases and J 3 bases; bases outside gene matches: 4. The CDR3 covers 14 residues. From germline, CDR1 is DFQATT and CDR2 SNEGSKA (reference sequence). The CDR3 protein is CSASLAGSTDTQYF. The CDR3 DNA follows: TGCAGTGCTAGTCTAGCGGGGTCGACAGATACGCAGTATTTT.

This clonotype was recorded many times. The CDR3 does not close with the conserved phenylalanine or tryptophan, likely indicating a read error. J is TRBJ1-2 and V is TRBV7-8; D remains unclear. Germline values: CDR1 SGHVS, CDR2 FQNEAQ. With 10 bases removed from V and 5 bases from J, the gap between germline ends came to 20 bases. This CDR3 has 14 residues. The DNA of the CDR3 is TGTGCCACAGGCGAGAGGCCCGTTGGTTATGGCTACACCCTC. Amino acids: CATGERPVGYGYTL.

The chain couples TRBV20-1 to TRBJ2-5; unclear D gene. Trimming pared 2 bases from V and 5 bases from J, leaving 6 bases between. Looked up from germline, CDR1 is DFQATT and CDR2 is SNEGSKA (reference sequence). CDR3 length: 11 amino acids. CDR3 coding DNA: TGCAGTGCTAGACCCTACGAGACCCAGTACTTC. Its protein is CSARPYETQYF.

This clonotype came up many times. V is TRBV27 and J is TRBJ1-5, with TRBD1 matching over 7 bases. This CDR3 is 18 amino acids long. The germline CDR1 and CDR2 sequences are MNHEY and SMNVEV (reference sequence). V shed 2 bases, J shed 1 base, and the junction held 11 bases outside the gene matches. CDR3: CASSLMGDREESNQPQHF. DNA of the CDR3: TGTGCCAGCAGTTTAATGGGAGACAGGGAGGAAAGCAATCAGCCCCAGCATTTT.